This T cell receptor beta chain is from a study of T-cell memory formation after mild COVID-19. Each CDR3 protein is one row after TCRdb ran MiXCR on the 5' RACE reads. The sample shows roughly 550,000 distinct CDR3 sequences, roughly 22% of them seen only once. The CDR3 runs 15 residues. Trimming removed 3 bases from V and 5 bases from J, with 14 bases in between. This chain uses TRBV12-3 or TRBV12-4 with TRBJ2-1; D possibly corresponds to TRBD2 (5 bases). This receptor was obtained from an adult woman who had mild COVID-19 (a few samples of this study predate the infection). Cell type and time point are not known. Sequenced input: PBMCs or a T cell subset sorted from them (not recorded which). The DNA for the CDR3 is TGTGCCAGCAGTTTCGGTGGGAGAGCCCACAATGAGCAGTTCTTC. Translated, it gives CASSFGGRAHNEQFF.